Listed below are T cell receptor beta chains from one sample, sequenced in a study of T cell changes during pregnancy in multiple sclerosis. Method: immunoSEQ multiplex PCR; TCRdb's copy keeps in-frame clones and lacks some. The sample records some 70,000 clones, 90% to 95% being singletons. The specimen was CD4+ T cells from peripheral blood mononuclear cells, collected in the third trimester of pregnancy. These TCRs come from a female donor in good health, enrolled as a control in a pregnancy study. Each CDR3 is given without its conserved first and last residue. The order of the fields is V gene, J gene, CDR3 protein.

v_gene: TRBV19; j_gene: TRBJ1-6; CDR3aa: ASSIGKAVNSPLH
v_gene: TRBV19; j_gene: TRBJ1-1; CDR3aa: ASSGGQGAAPEAF
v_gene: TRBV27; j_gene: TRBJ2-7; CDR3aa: ASSFFGNPYEQY
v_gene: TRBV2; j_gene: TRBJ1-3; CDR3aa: ASMPDTYSGNTIY
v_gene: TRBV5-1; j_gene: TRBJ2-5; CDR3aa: ASSLAPTGAGETQY
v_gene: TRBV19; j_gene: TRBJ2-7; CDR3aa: ASSIVRAPTYEQY
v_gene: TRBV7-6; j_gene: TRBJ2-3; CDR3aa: ASSFTVLRGAADTQY
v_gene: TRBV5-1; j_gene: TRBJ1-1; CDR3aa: ASSSDIMNTEAF
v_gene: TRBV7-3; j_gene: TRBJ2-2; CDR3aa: ASSPTTGTGELF
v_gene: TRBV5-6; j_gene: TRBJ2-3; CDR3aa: ASTKRGGGSTDTQY
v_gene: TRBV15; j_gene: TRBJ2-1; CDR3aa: ATSRDPAGGSREQF
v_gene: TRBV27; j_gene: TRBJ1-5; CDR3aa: ASRGQPSGPQH
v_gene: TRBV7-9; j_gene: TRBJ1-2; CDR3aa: ASSLQGVTSYGYT
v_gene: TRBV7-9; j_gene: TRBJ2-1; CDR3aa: ASSLTSGYNEQF
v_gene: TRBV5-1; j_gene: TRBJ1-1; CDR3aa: ASSPGTVNTEAF
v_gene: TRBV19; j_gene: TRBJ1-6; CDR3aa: ASREQGAGDSPLH
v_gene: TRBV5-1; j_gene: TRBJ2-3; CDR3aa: ASSLEAAGGLTDTQY
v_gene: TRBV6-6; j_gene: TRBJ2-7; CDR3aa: ASSQRIEGARNEQY
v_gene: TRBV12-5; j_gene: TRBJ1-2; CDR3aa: ASGGEGRSYGYT
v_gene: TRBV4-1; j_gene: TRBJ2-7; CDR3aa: ASSPPGIAGLSYEQY
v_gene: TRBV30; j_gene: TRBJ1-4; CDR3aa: AWRMTGATTNEKLF
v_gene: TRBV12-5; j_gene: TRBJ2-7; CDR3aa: ASGLGLAGLHEQY
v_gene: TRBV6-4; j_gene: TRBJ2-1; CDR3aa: ASSLMSSGGYNEQF
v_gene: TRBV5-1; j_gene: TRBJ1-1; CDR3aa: ASREWGRNTEAF
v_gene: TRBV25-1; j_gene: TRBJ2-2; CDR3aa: ASSEAKAGGITGELF
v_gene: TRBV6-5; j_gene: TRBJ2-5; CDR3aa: ASSYWEGETQY
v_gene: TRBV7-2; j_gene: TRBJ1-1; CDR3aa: ASSPGTGDSPF
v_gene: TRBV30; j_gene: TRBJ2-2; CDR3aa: AWRPGLAGGRIGELF
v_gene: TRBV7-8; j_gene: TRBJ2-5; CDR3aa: ASSSGFQETQY
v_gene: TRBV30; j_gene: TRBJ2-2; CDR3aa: AWDKTGELF
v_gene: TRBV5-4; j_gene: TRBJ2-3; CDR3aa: ASSFPSGGTDTQY
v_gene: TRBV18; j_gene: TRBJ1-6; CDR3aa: ASSSTSSYNSPLH
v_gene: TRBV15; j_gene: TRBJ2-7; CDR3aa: ATSRDEFRVGQY
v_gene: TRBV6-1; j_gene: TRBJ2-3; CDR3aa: ASRELAGGRDTQY
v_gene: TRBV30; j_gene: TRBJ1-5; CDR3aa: AWSGQGNNQPQH
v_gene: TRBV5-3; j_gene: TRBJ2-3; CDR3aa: ARSLEAGASPDTQY
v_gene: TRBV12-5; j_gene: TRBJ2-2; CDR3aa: ASGLAGGNGELF
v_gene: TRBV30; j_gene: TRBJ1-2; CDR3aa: AWSATGGGYT
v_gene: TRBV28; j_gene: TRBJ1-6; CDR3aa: ASSLGGVVSSYNSPLH
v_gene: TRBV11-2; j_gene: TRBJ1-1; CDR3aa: ASSRGREAF
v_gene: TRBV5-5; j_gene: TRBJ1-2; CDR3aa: ASSDGSGLGYGYT
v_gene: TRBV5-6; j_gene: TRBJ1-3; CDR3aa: ASSLLWRGSGNTIY
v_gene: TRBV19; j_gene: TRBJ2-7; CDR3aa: ASRPAGGYEQY
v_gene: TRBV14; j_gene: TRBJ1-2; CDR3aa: ASSHGVSYGYT
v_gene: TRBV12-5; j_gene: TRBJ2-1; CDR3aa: ASGLVLGTSGGYNEQF
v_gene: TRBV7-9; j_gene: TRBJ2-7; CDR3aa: ASSPPRRQEVGEQY
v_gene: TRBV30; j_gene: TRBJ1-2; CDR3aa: AWSASTGAKSGYT
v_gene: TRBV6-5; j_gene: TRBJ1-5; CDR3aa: ASMAGYNQPQH